This T cell receptor beta chain was profiled in a study of shared clonotypes between healthy human individuals. The CDR3 runs to 14 residues. Germline V gives CDR1 SGHRS, CDR2 YFSETQ. Findings and limits, study-wide: Investigators expected sequencing depth to affect clonotype sharing among donors.

This clone has a handful of counts. The target antigen is unknown. Clones were sequenced by immunoSEQ multiplex PCR, and TCRdb holds only the in-frame ones, with some missing. The sample holds fewer than 550,000 clones, about 79% seen once. V is TRBV5-1 and J is TRBJ1-2, with D possibly being TRBD1 (5 bases). Material: PBMCs. This TCR was sampled from a middle-aged woman in good health. Some clones in this sample may be carry-over from other donors' samples. CDR3 region: CATKEGRLNYGYTF. The CDR3 bases are TGCGCTACCAAGGAGGGGCGACTAAACTATGGCTACACCTTC.